This is a list of T cell receptor beta chains from one sample in a study of blood T cell repertoires in COVID-19. Using immunoSEQ multiplex PCR, the repertoire was profiled, and TCRdb retains in-frame clones only, with some absent. The sample lists 350,000 to 400,000 clones, more than 80% seen once, with around 3% in the top ten. The sample comprised peripheral blood. The receptors were gathered from a woman aged 25 to 45 with COVID-19, enrolled during active disease. The CDR3 runs from the conserved cysteine through the conserved F or W. A D gene is named only where the DNA matches it firmly. Some rows mark clone size as missing; the rest say once, few, many or name a class of expanded clone.

CDR3	DNA	V	D	J	size
CASSMTSYNEQFF	TGTGCCAGCAGCATGACTAGTTACAATGAGCAGTTCTTC	TRBV9	.	TRBJ2-1	.
CASSFPPTGQGRDEQYF	TGTGCCAGCAGTTTCCCCCCGACGGGACAGGGTCGAGACGAGCAGTACTTC	TRBV28	TRBD1	TRBJ2-7	.
CASHSLVQGGYTF	TGTGCCAGTCATAGCCTAGTCCAGGGGGGCTACACCTTC	TRBV19	.	TRBJ1-2	.
CASSIARQPQHF	TGTGCCAGTAGTATCGCGCGGCAGCCCCAGCATTTT	TRBV19	.	TRBJ1-5	once
CASSQGSGRGAEQFF	TGTGCCAGCAGCCAAGGGAGCGGGAGGGGGGCTGAGCAGTTCTTC	TRBV3-1/TRBV3-2	TRBD2	TRBJ2-1	.
CASSEYRGWINQPQHF	TGTGCCAGCAGTGAGTACAGGGGTTGGATCAATCAGCCCCAGCATTTT	TRBV2	TRBD1	TRBJ1-5	.
CASRSAGYGQFF	TGTGCCAGCAGGTCCGCGGGGTATGGGCAGTTCTTC	TRBV11-2	.	TRBJ2-1	.
CASSGQRNEKLFF	TGTGCCAGCAGCGGACAGCGGAATGAAAAACTGTTTTTT	TRBV11-3	.	TRBJ1-4	.
CSADMSTGANTEAFF	TGCAGCGCGGATATGTCGACAGGGGCGAACACTGAAGCTTTCTTT	TRBV29-1	TRBD1	TRBJ1-1	once
CASSLQTAGETQYF	TGTGCCAGCAGCCTCCAGACCGCCGGGGAGACCCAGTACTTC	TRBV6-5	.	TRBJ2-5	once
CASSTTTGTGYTF	TGTGCCAGCAGCACGACCACAGGGACCGGCTACACCTTC	TRBV27	.	TRBJ1-2	.
CASSLVAGGVNTGELFF	TGTGCCAGCAGTTTGGTAGCGGGAGGGGTAAACACCGGGGAGCTGTTTTTT	TRBV28	TRBD2	TRBJ2-2	.
CASSRPLAGGPPDEQFF	TGTGCCAGCAGTCGACCTTTAGCGGGAGGGCCCCCGGATGAGCAGTTCTTC	TRBV9	TRBD2	TRBJ2-1	few
CASSPERGPRGETQYF	TGTGCCAGCTCACCGGAGCGGGGCCCCCGGGGAGAGACCCAGTACTTC	TRBV18	TRBD2	TRBJ2-5	.
CASSIVRRMNTEAFF	TGTGCCAGTAGTATAGTTCGGCGGATGAACACTGAAGCTTTCTTT	TRBV19	.	TRBJ1-1	.
CASSLEAEAFF	TGCGCCAGCAGCTTGGAAGCCGAAGCTTTCTTT	TRBV5-1	.	TRBJ1-1	few
CASSQDRSGELFF	TGTGCCAGCAGCCAAGACCGGTCCGGGGAGCTGTTTTTT	TRBV3-1/TRBV3-2	.	TRBJ2-2	.
CASSDRDRNQPQHF	TGTGCCAGCAGTGATAGGGACAGGAATCAGCCCCAGCATTTT	TRBV2	TRBD1	TRBJ1-5	.
CASSPQHSQEAFF	TGTGCCAGCTCACCACAACACAGCCAAGAAGCTTTCTTT	TRBV18	.	TRBJ1-1	.
CASSPTGGGGNTIYF	TGTGCCAGCAGCCCGACAGGCGGGGGTGGAAACACCATATATTTT	TRBV3-1/TRBV3-2	.	TRBJ1-3	.
CASSPAKPQETQYF	TGCGCCAGCAGCCCCGCTAAACCACAAGAGACCCAGTACTTC	TRBV5-1	.	TRBJ2-5	.
CASSHRTGELFF	TGCGCCAGCAGCCACAGAACCGGGGAGCTGTTTTTT	TRBV4-1	.	TRBJ2-2	.
CASTEGLAGGVGTDTQYF	TGTGCCAGCACCGAGGGACTAGCGGGAGGAGTAGGCACAGATACGCAGTATTTT	TRBV9	TRBD2	TRBJ2-3	.
CASSQDFTSGGAIADTQYF	TGCGCCAGCAGCCAAGATTTCACTAGCGGGGGGGCCATCGCAGATACGCAGTATTTT	TRBV4-3	TRBD2	TRBJ2-3	once
CSVEDPYSYEQYF	TGCAGCGTTGAAGATCCCTACTCCTACGAGCAGTACTTC	TRBV29-1	.	TRBJ2-7	.
CASSPSGGAHQPQHF	TGCGCCAGCAGCCCATCAGGGGGCGCCCATCAGCCCCAGCATTTT	TRBV4-3	TRBD1	TRBJ1-5	.
CASRGFGTARYEQYF	TGTGCCAGCAGAGGATTCGGGACAGCCCGCTACGAGCAGTACTTC	TRBV6-5	TRBD1	TRBJ2-7	.
CASSAGTGGSYEQYF	TGTGCCAGCTCGGCCGGGACAGGGGGGTCCTACGAGCAGTACTTC	TRBV18	TRBD1	TRBJ2-7	.
CATSRDRGTLNTEAFF	TGTGCCACCAGCAGAGATCGGGGGACCTTGAACACTGAAGCTTTCTTT	TRBV15	.	TRBJ1-1	.
CSVEVAGSTYEQYF	TGCAGCGTTGAGGTCGCGGGGAGCACCTACGAGCAGTACTTC	TRBV29-1	.	TRBJ2-7	once
CASSLGQGDTGELFF	TGTGCCAGCAGTTTGGGCCAGGGTGACACCGGGGAGCTGTTTTTT	TRBV5-4	.	TRBJ2-2	.
CASSLARGAPYNEQFF	TGTGCCAGCAGCTTAGCTCGGGGGGCCCCCTACAATGAGCAGTTCTTC	TRBV7-2	.	TRBJ2-1	.
CASSQDPGGGADEQFF	TGCGCCAGCAGCCAAGATCCTGGCGGGGGGGCGGATGAGCAGTTCTTC	TRBV4-1	TRBD2	TRBJ2-1	.
CASSRPREGREQFF	TGTGCCAGCAGCCGGCCGCGGGAGGGACGTGAGCAGTTCTTC	TRBV11-2	TRBD2	TRBJ2-1	.
CASSLYAGASPLHF	TGTGCCAGCAGCCTCTACGCAGGGGCTTCACCCCTCCACTTT	TRBV9	.	TRBJ1-6	.
CASSPAEAEQFF	TGTGCCAGCAGCCCCGCGGAGGCTGAGCAGTTCTTC	TRBV3-1/TRBV3-2	.	TRBJ2-1	.
CASSWSPDPTGELFF	TGCGCCAGCAGCTGGAGTCCTGACCCCACCGGGGAGCTGTTTTTT	TRBV5-1	.	TRBJ2-2	.
CASRGSSSLSDTQYF	TGTGCCAGCAGGGGGTCTAGCTCCCTTTCAGATACGCAGTATTTT	TRBV6-5	.	TRBJ2-3	.
CASRHRDTNEKLFF	TGCGCCAGCAGGCACCGGGACACAAATGAAAAACTGTTTTTT	TRBV4-1	.	TRBJ1-4	once
CAWSVSGVGYEKLFF	TGTGCCTGGAGTGTATCGGGGGTTGGGTATGAAAAACTGTTTTTT	TRBV30	.	TRBJ1-4	.
CASSYGQGSTGYTF	TGTGCCAGCAGCTACGGACAGGGAAGTACTGGCTACACCTTC	TRBV28	TRBD1	TRBJ1-2	.
CASSYSDSRNTIYF	TGTGCCAGCAGTTACTCCGACAGCCGAAACACCATATATTTT	TRBV6-2/TRBV6-3	.	TRBJ1-3	.
CASSPSVSTNEKLFF	TGTGCCAGCAGCCCCTCAGTTTCAACTAATGAAAAACTGTTTTTT	TRBV5-8	.	TRBJ1-4	.
CASSQDTASSSYNSPLHF	TGCGCCAGCAGCCAAGACACTGCATCGAGCTCCTATAATTCACCCCTCCACTTT	TRBV4-1	.	TRBJ1-6	.
CASSPYSGATHGGQETQYF	TGTGCCAGCTCACCTTACAGCGGGGCGACCCACGGCGGACAAGAGACCCAGTACTTC	TRBV18	TRBD2	TRBJ2-5	once
CAWTRLASYGYTF	TGTGCCTGGACCCGACTGGCCAGCTATGGCTACACCTTC	TRBV30	.	TRBJ1-2	.
CATTGTVGNQPQHF	TGTGCCACCACCGGGACAGTGGGCAATCAGCCCCAGCATTTT	TRBV24-1	TRBD1	TRBJ1-5	.
CASSRTQGAAKNIQYF	TGTGCCAGCAGTAGAACACAGGGGGCGGCCAAAAACATTCAGTACTTC	TRBV28	TRBD1	TRBJ2-4	.
CASSTQGHTIYF	TGTGCCAGCAGCACACAGGGTCACACCATATATTTT	TRBV13	.	TRBJ1-3	.
CASSSRLAGVEGTQYF	TGTGCCAGCAGCTCGAGACTAGCGGGAGTTGAGGGTACGCAGTATTTT	TRBV7-9	TRBD2	TRBJ2-3	.
CASSPRQETNTEAFF	TGTGCCAGCAGCCCCAGACAGGAGACGAACACTGAAGCTTTCTTT	TRBV9	.	TRBJ1-1	.
CASSGDSNYGYTF	TGTGCCAGCAGCGGGGACAGTAACTATGGCTACACCTTC	TRBV2	TRBD1	TRBJ1-2	.
CASSGRGYQETQYF	TGTGCCAGTAGTGGGAGAGGTTATCAAGAGACCCAGTACTTC	TRBV19	.	TRBJ2-5	.
CASRFRTVFSGYTF	TGTGCTAGCAGATTCAGGACAGTCTTTAGCGGCTACACCTTC	TRBV7-7	.	TRBJ1-2	once
CASSPGLAGLVGTGELFF	TGCGCCAGCAGCCCGGGACTAGCGGGATTGGTAGGCACCGGGGAGCTGTTTTTT	TRBV5-1	TRBD2	TRBJ2-2	.